The clone carrying this T cell receptor beta chain was detected once. No antigen is known for it. The ends were cut back, 1 base at V and 6 bases at J, with 16 bases in the middle. Per the germline V gene, CDR1 is MNHNS and CDR2 is SASEGT. The CDR3 has 16 residues. Starting from around 500 ng of total RNA, TCR libraries were made with linear amplification. TCRdb independently ran MiXCR on the reads; one entry per CDR3 protein. The sample comprises 180,000 or so distinct CDR3 sequences, about four fifths of which are singletons, and roughly 2.4% rests with the top ten. The data stem from a study of healthy donors' naive CD4 and CD8 T cells. Points from the study as a whole: Possible naive T cell homeostatic proliferation bias remained unaddressed.

The sample comprised naive CD4+ and CD8+ T cells sorted from blood, pooled from several donors. The V and J genes are TRBV6-1 and TRBJ2-4; no reliable D call. This clonotype was sampled from a pool of human donors in good health; the sample pools cells from several healthy donors. CDR3: CASSEGLGQVLNIQYF. The CDR3 nucleotides read TGTGCCAGCAGTGAAGGTTTAGGGCAGGTCCTAAACATTCAGTACTTC.